These T cell receptor beta chains were read from a single sample in a study of a mutant IDH1 vaccine in newly diagnosed glioma. No antigen has been identified for these receptors. Only in-frame clones appear in the TCRdb table, and some are missing; sequencing was by immunoSEQ multiplex PCR. The sample records around 40,000 clones, approximately 84% being singletons. This specimen consisted of PBMCs, obtained from a glioma patient whose treatment included an IDH1 peptide vaccine. These receptor sequences come from a woman between 18 and 29 years old with glioma. Some clones in this sample may be carry-over from other donors' samples. Each CDR3 is given without its conserved first and last residue. Fields, in order: J gene, V gene, CDR3 length, CDR3 protein.

TRBJ2-2	TRBV7-3	13	ASSSGRPPTGELF
TRBJ2-1	TRBV4-1	15	ASSQPLAGGQANEQF
TRBJ1-2	TRBV7-2	13	ASSGQMTGVYGYT
TRBJ1-2	TRBV6-4	11	ASSDQTGGGYT
TRBJ1-1	TRBV5-5	11	ASSPRGGPEAF
TRBJ2-2	TRBV11-3	11	ASSLSTAGELF
TRBJ1-2	TRBV20-1	9	SARDGGGYT
TRBJ2-7	TRBV21-1	11	ASSTFQSYEQY
TRBJ1-1	TRBV7-7	14	ASSLRTDSNPPEAF
TRBJ2-3	TRBV11-2	15	ASSFRTSGVSTDTQY
TRBJ1-5	TRBV6-1	17	ASSDREEGVIVGNQPQH
TRBJ1-5	TRBV5-1	12	ASKRDGSNQPQH
TRBJ1-6	TRBV2	13	ASSESAATISPLH
TRBJ1-2	TRBV6-4	14	ASSDSQGAPVYGYT
TRBJ2-7	TRBV7-8	16	ASSLSLGGGSAYYEQY
TRBJ1-1	TRBV6-6	10	ATGPPNTEAF
TRBJ1-5	TRBV6-5	10	ASGTKHQPQH
TRBJ1-5	TRBV21-1	15	ASSINGADWNNQPQH
TRBJ2-7	TRBV30	14	AWSNPGRLTYYEQY
TRBJ2-3	TRBV7-2	10	ASSLSEYTQY
TRBJ2-3	TRBV4-1	13	ASSQVLWGTDTQY
TRBJ2-7	TRBV4-2	16	ASSLLDTLDRGPYEQY
TRBJ2-7	TRBV5-6	11	ASSRQGPYEQY
TRBJ2-1	TRBV9	12	ASSVGTSGNEQF
TRBJ2-1	TRBV7-8	16	ASSLGLVAEKPYNEQF
TRBJ2-4	TRBV4-1	15	ASSPLGASGSKNIQY
TRBJ1-5	TRBV19	13	ASSPGQGGYQPQH
TRBJ1-2	TRBV27	11	ASRPTGIYGYT
TRBJ1-6	TRBV5-1	14	ASSPGTGRGNSPLH
TRBJ2-2	TRBV6-1	11	ASTKTGHGELF
TRBJ2-7	TRBV29-1	11	SVEPINGDEQY
TRBJ2-7	TRBV29-1	11	SVERGTGGEQY
TRBJ2-2	TRBV9	11	ASSLSGTGELF
TRBJ1-5	TRBV27	18	ASSYLAGTGVRYSNQPQH
TRBJ2-3	TRBV30	14	ACQSRRPSRLDTQY
TRBJ2-3	TRBV10-1	14	ASSDLSGRETDTQY
TRBJ1-1	TRBV7-2	13	ASSLIALENTEAF
TRBJ2-7	TRBV6-1	15	ASSEFRDRGRNGEQY
TRBJ2-1	TRBV5-4	11	ASSLGLYNEQF
TRBJ2-3	TRBV2	12	ASESGGGTDTQY